Below, 18 T cell receptor beta chains from the same sample are listed, as sequenced in a study of human T cells and chemical hapten exposure. TCRdb itself ran the RACE reads through MiXCR, one entry per CDR3 protein. The sample includes 55,000 to 75,000 distinct CDR3 sequences, approximately 6.7% seen only once; the top ten take around 1.6%. Time point in this sample: pre-sensitization, week 0. This sample's treatment: therapeutic diphenylcyclopropenone sensitization with weekly scalp DPC. The sequences come from whole blood, collected in connection with sensitization to the hapten diphenylcyclopropenone (DPC). These receptors were taken from a woman aged 25-40 years with alopecia areata. Some clones in this sample may be carry-over from other donors' samples.

This clonotype was seen repeatedly, ten times or more. The chain links TRBV6-4 to TRBJ2-3; D perhaps matches TRBD2 (5 bases). CDR1 MRHNA and CDR2 SNTAGT come from the germline V gene. This CDR3 comprises 14 residues. V was trimmed by 5 bases and J by 6 bases, leaving 15 bases between them. The CDR3 nucleotides are TGTGCCAGCAGTCGTGAGGAGGTGTCCGATACGCAGTATTTT. Its translation: CASSREEVSDTQYF.

In its sample, this clonotype was seen many times. The chain has TRBV11-2 and TRBJ2-3; D call uncertain. CDR3 length: 15 residues. Deletions cut 3 bases from V and 4 bases from J, with 14 bases between. Germline V gene lookup returns CDR1 SGHAT and CDR2 FQNNGV. The CDR3 DNA follows: TGTGCCAGCAGCTTTGGTAGTTCCTCCTCAGATACGCAGTATTTT. Protein product: CASSFGSSSSDTQYF. Full variable domain (rest looked up from reference TRBV11-2 and TRBJ2-3): EAGVAQSPRYKIIEKRQSVAFWCNPISGHATLYWYQQILGQGPKLLIQFQNNGVVDDSQLPKDRFSAERLKGVDSTLKIQPAKLEDSAVYLCASSFGSSSSDTQYFGPGTRLTVL.

This clonotype was counted at least ten times. The V and J genes are TRBV20-1 and TRBJ2-7; perhaps TRBD2 as D (6 bases). V lost 6 bases to trimming and J lost 2 bases, with 20 bases between them. CDR3 length: 15 amino acids. The germline gives CDR1 DFQATT, CDR2 SNEGSKA (reference sequence). In DNA, the CDR3 is TGCAGTGCCTCGCCCGGGTCTAGCGAGACCTACGAGCAGTACTTC. Protein: CSASPGSSETYEQYF.

This clonotype was seen many times. The rearrangement joins TRBV5-1 to TRBJ2-1, with 13 bases fitting TRBD2. The CDR3 sequence is 16 residues long. Germline-derived CDR1 and CDR2 are SGHRS and YFSETQ. V lost 0 bases to trimming and J lost 4 bases; unmatched junction nucleotides: 1. CDR3 DNA sequence: TGCGCCAGCAGCTTGGGGACTAGCGGGGGTTACAATGAGCAGTTCTTC. It specifies CASSLGTSGGYNEQFF.

This clonotype appeared many times. The CDR3 nucleotides read TGCAGTGCTCCTCCGACTAGCGGGGGATTCCATACGCAGTATTTT. It encodes CSAPPTSGGFHTQYF. The chain carries TRBV20-1 and TRBJ2-3, with TRBD2 matching over 12 bases. The junction had 10 bases not matched to a gene; V was cut back by 5 bases and J by 7 bases. Germline CDR1 reads DFQATT; CDR2 reads SNEGSKA (reference sequence). The CDR3 is made up of 15 amino acids.

This clonotype was detected many times. The rearrangement links TRBV6-1 to TRBJ2-6, with D unclear. This CDR3 has 15 amino acids. Between the trimmed V and J ends, which lost 5 bases and 0 bases, there was a span of 8 bases. The germline gives CDR1 MNHNS, CDR2 SASEGT. DNA of the CDR3: TGTGCCAGCAGTCGCATCTTCTCTGGGGCCAACGTCCTGACTTTC. Protein: CASSRIFSGANVLTF.

This clonotype was found many times. The chain links TRBV7-2 to TRBJ2-1; no reliable D call. The V and J ends lost 4 bases and 9 bases respectively, with 13 bases between them. The V gene's germline CDR1 is SGHTA and CDR2 FQGNSA. The length of the CDR3 is 13 residues. Written as DNA, the CDR3 is TGTGCCAGCAGCTCTGACCCGCGAGGTGAGCAGTTCTTC. It translates to CASSSDPRGEQFF.

In this sample, this clonotype turned up many times. V and J are TRBV28 and TRBJ1-4; D call uncertain. V was cut by 5 bases and J by 4 bases, with 14 bases left in between. Looked up from germline, CDR1 is MDHEN and CDR2 is SYDVKM. This CDR3 contains 15 residues. In DNA, the CDR3 is TGTGCCAGCAGTGCTATTCCAGGACTTAATGAAAAACTGTTTTTT. This translates into CASSAIPGLNEKLFF.

This clonotype appeared a few times. The chain recombines TRBV2 with TRBJ1-1; D gene uncertain. The CDR3 is 14 residues long. V lost 7 bases and J 0 bases, leaving 12 bases between the germline ends. CDR1 is SNHLY, CDR2 FYNNEI, per germline. The CDR3 loop is CASTPRLLNTEAFF. CDR3 nucleotide sequence: TGTGCCAGCACCCCTCGACTTTTGAACACTGAAGCTTTCTTT.

This clonotype was observed many times. CDR3 bases: TGTGCCAGCAGCTTAGTCTCGACGACAGGGCGGGAAACCTACGAGCAGTACTTC. This gives the protein CASSLVSTTGRETYEQYF. The V call is TRBV7-6, the J call TRBJ2-7; tentative D call: TRBD1 (7 bases). The germline V and J ends were trimmed by 1 base and 2 bases, with 21 bases remaining between them. CDR1 and CDR2 from the germline V gene are SGHVS and FNYEAQ. The CDR3 has 18 amino acids. Full variable domain (remainder filled in from reference TRBV7-6 and TRBJ2-7): GAGVSQSPRYKVTKRGQDVALRCDPISGHVSLYWYRQALGQGPEFLTYFNYEAQQDKSGLPNDRFSAERPEGSISTLTIQRTEQRDSAMYRCASSLVSTTGRETYEQYFGPGTRLTVT.

This clonotype was counted many times. This chain uses TRBV19 with TRBJ1-3; D gene unclear. The CDR3 is 14 residues long. Trimming pared 7 bases from V and 2 bases from J, leaving 12 bases between. From germline, CDR1 is LNHDA and CDR2 SQIVND (reference sequence). The CDR3 is CASTGGEAGNTIYF. For the CDR3, the DNA is TGTGCCAGTACCGGCGGTGAGGCTGGAAACACCATATATTTT.

This clonotype has a handful of counts. V gene TRBV5-1 combines with J gene TRBJ1-5; D not resolved. The length of the CDR3 is 14 residues. Germline CDR1 SGHRS, CDR2 YFSETQ. Trimming shortened V by 4 bases and J by 3 bases, and 11 bases separated the two germline ends. This chain's CDR3 is CASSPDSINQPQHF. CDR3 DNA sequence: TGCGCCAGCAGCCCCGACTCGATCAATCAGCCCCAGCATTTT.

This clonotype showed up many times. The V and J genes are TRBV12-3 or TRBV12-4 and TRBJ1-1; 9 bases agree with TRBD1. J was trimmed by 4 bases and V by 4 bases; bases with no gene match: 13. The CDR3 is 17 amino acids. The CDR3 spells CASSSPGQGRRGTEAFF. CDR3 in DNA: TGTGCCAGCAGTTCGCCGGGACAGGGACGGAGGGGCACTGAAGCTTTCTTT.

Relative to its sample, this clonotype is medium-sized (0.01 to 0.1%). The rearrangement joins TRBV10-3 to TRBJ2-7, with 9 bases identical to TRBD1. CDR1 and CDR2 (germline): ENHRY, SYGVKD. The CDR3 extends over 14 amino acids. V lost 2 bases, J lost 6 bases, and 5 bases stayed unmatched. In nucleotides, the CDR3 is TGTGCCATCAGTGAGGGGGACAGGGTCCGCGAGCAGTACTTC. It is translated as CAISEGDRVREQYF.

The rearrangement uses TRBV10-2 and TRBJ1-2; the D is unclear. From germline, CDR1 is WSHSY and CDR2 SAAADI. The CDR3 has 13 residues. V was clipped by 2 bases and J by 6 bases, with 10 bases between them. The CDR3 here is CASSERDAHGYTF. DNA for the CDR3: TGCGCCAGCAGTGAGCGGGATGCCCATGGCTACACCTTC.

The sample holds many counts of this clonotype. The genes are TRBV12-3 or TRBV12-4 and TRBJ2-1; possibly TRBD1 for D (5 bases). The CDR3 loop spans 14 amino acids. Deletions cut 6 bases from V and 10 bases from J, with 19 bases between. CDR3 loop: CASRISQATSEQFF. The CDR3 nucleotides are TGTGCCAGCAGGATTTCACAGGCTACCAGCGAGCAGTTCTTC.

The V call is TRBV5-1, the J call TRBJ2-5; 9 bases match TRBD2. This CDR3 has 15 amino acids. Germline trimming cut 2 bases from V and 3 bases from J; bases unmatched to any gene: 5. In germline, CDR1 is SGHRS, CDR2 YFSETQ. CDR3 in amino acids: CASSLGSGGEETQYF. The CDR3 DNA follows: TGCGCCAGCAGCTTAGGTAGCGGGGGAGAAGAGACCCAGTACTTC.

This clonotype was detected many times. The gene calls are TRBV14 and TRBJ1-1; no firm D call. CDR1 is SGHDN and CDR2 is FVKESK in the germline V gene. Deletions cut 5 bases from V and 5 bases from J, with 12 bases between. The length of the CDR3 is 13 residues. CDR3: CASSVRQGTEAFF. DNA of the CDR3: TGTGCCAGCAGCGTCCGACAAGGAACTGAAGCTTTCTTT.